This TCR beta chain stems from a study of blood T cells in healthy people across ages. V lost 4 bases and J lost 9, with 19 bases in between. The germline gives CDR1 SGHTA, CDR2 FQGNSA. The CDR3 spans 15 residues. Then a second PCR, running roughly 7 to 11 cycles, was carried out with a sample-barcoded 5' primer and a J-beta primer mix. TCRdb reprocessed the 5' RACE reads via MiXCR and lists one record per CDR3 protein. The sample lists fewer than 2 million distinct CDR3 sequences, about 39% seen once, with about 23% in the top ten. V usage is TRBV7-2 and J usage is TRBJ2-1, with D tentatively TRBD1 (5 bases). The specimen sequenced was blood. The TCR comes from a human donor in good health. Written as DNA, the CDR3 is TGTGCCAGCAGCTCCCAGGGTTTCTTCGAGGTTGAGCAGTTCTTC. Protein sequence: CASSSQGFFEVEQFF. Combining the CDR3 with reference TRBV7-2 and TRBJ2-1 gives the whole variable domain GAGVSQSPSNKVTEKGKDVELRCDPISGHTALYWYRQSLGQGLEFLIYFQGNSAPDKSGLPSDRFSAERTGGSVSTLTIQRTQQEDSAVYLCASSSQGFFEVEQFFGPGTRLTVL.